This T cell receptor beta chain was documented in a study of T cells in Graves' hyperthyroidism and ophthalmopathy. CDR1 is KGHDR and CDR2 is SFDVKD in the germline V gene. The CDR3 length is 16 residues. Trimming removed 2 bases at V and 1 base at J, with 8 bases between. This clonotype showed up just a few times. The PBMCs were sourced from fresh peripheral blood (approximately 9 ml). Researchers took RNA transcripts and amplified the TCR beta CDR3 regions from them. First-round RT-PCR of the TCR CDR3 relied on the HTBI primer set. Via MiXCR, TCRdb re-called the multiplex PCR reads, giving one row per CDR3 protein. The sample holds some 600,000 distinct CDR3 sequences, roughly 13% seen once.

The chain couples TRBV24-1 to TRBJ2-6; D unresolved. The TCR comes from a woman aged 25 to 39 with Graves' hyperthyroidism that later progressed to Graves' ophthalmopathy. Input material: blood. CDR3 sequence (DNA): TGTGCCACCAGTGATTGGGCCGGGTCTGGGGCCAACGTCCTGACTTTC. Amino acid sequence: CATSDWAGSGANVLTF.